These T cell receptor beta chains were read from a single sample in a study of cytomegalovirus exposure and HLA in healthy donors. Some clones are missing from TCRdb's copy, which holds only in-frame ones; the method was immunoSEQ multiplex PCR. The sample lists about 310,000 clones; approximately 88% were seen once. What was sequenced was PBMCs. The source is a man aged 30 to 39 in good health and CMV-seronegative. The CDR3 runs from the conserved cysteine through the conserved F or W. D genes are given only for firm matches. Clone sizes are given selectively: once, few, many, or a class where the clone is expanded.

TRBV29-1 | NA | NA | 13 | CSFLGVGNTEAFF
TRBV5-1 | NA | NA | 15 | CASSPWTAEDTEAFF
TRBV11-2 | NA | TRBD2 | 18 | CASTYSSWPGTRYYEQYF
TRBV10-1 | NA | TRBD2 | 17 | CASSESRASGRGGELFF
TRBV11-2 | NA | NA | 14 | CASSLDSAYTEAFF
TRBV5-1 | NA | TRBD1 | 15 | CASSVGQGPNEKLFF
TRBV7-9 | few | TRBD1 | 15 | CASSPGQGALYGYTF
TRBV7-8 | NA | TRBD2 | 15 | CASSLTSGAIGEQYF
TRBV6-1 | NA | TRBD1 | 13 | CANRDRGTETQYF
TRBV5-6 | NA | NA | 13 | CASGQRYQETQYF
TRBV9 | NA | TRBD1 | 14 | CASSPWTGSYEQYF
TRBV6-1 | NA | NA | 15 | CASSLDWVQTYEQYF
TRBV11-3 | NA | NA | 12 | CASSLVGGEQFF
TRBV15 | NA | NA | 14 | CATSRPSGNEKLFF
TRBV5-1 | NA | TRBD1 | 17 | CASSRTGTGNVVTEAFF